A selection of T cell receptor beta chains follows, all from one sample in a study of blood T cell repertoires in COVID-19. Only in-frame clones appear in the TCRdb table, and some are missing; sequencing was by immunoSEQ multiplex PCR. The data contain about 36,000 clones, 70% to 90% of them singletons. Material: peripheral blood. These TCRs come from a human donor in a cohort sampled during active or convalescent COVID-19. The donor label of this sample is uncertain. CDR3s include the opening cysteine and the closing phenylalanine or tryptophan. A D gene is named only where the DNA matches it firmly. Not every row has a clone size; where given, it reads once, few, many or a size class.

>TRBV7-9|TRBD1|TRBJ2-7|16|once
TGTGCCAGCAGCCCTCACCTCGGGACAGGGACGTACGAGCAGTACTTC
CASSPHLGTGTYEQYF
>TRBV5-1|TRBD1|TRBJ2-2|15|-
TGCGCCAGCACTCGGACAGGGGGCTATACCGGGGAGCTGTTTTTT
CASTRTGGYTGELFF
>TRBV5-1|-|TRBJ1-2|16|-
TGCGCCAGCAGCGGCGGGACGCTTATACGGGGGTATGGCTACACCTTC
CASSGGTLIRGYGYTF
>TRBV19|TRBD1|TRBJ1-5|14|few
TGTGCCAGTAGCTCACAGGGGGGACCTCAGCCCCAGCATTTT
CASSSQGGPQPQHF
>TRBV4-2|-|TRBJ2-1|14|-
TGTGCCAGCAGCCAAGCCAATTCCTACAATGAGCAGTTCTTC
CASSQANSYNEQFF
>TRBV6-6|TRBD2|TRBJ2-4|16|-
TGTGCCAGCAGACCACTAGCGGGAGGGTTGGAAAACATTCAGTACTTC
CASRPLAGGLENIQYF
>TRBV5-6|TRBD1|TRBJ1-2|16|once
TGTGCCAGCAGCTTGGATCCAGGGGGCGCGTCATATGGCTACACCTTC
CASSLDPGGASYGYTF
>TRBV5-1|TRBD1|TRBJ2-3|16|-
TGCGCCAGCAGCCCCCCGGGACAGGCGTACACAGATACGCAGTATTTT
CASSPPGQAYTDTQYF
>TRBV9|TRBD2|TRBJ2-1|15|-
TGTGCCAGCAGCTTTACTAGCGGGAGCGGAAATGAGCAGTTCTTC
CASSFTSGSGNEQFF
>TRBV19|-|TRBJ2-7|15|few
TGTGCCAGTACCCCCGCCGCGGGACCTGCCTACGAGCAGTACTTC
CASTPAAGPAYEQYF
>TRBV6-2/TRBV6-3|-|TRBJ1-5|15|once
TGTGCCAGCAGTTACTCCCGACAGGAAAAGGAGCCCCAGCATTTT
CASSYSRQEKEPQHF
>TRBV6-5|-|TRBJ1-3|13|-
TGTGCCAGCAGGAAACGAGGGGGAAACACCATATATTTT
CASRKRGGNTIYF
>TRBV7-9|TRBD1|TRBJ2-1|14|-
TGTGCCAGCAGCTTTACTGGCAGGGGGAATGAGCAGTTCTTC
CASSFTGRGNEQFF
>TRBV5-4|-|TRBJ2-1|14|-
TGTGCCAGCAGCTTGGACGCGGGTAGAAATGAGCAGTTCTTC
CASSLDAGRNEQFF
>TRBV19|-|TRBJ1-2|12|few
TGTGCCAGTAAGCCCGGGGGATGGGGCTACACCTTC
CASKPGGWGYTF
>TRBV5-1|TRBD2|TRBJ2-1|16|-
TGCGCCAGCTCCCGGACTAGCGGTAGCTCCTACAATGAGCAGTTCTTC
CASSRTSGSSYNEQFF
>TRBV7-2|TRBD2|TRBJ2-5|15|-
TGTGCCAGCAGCTTAGAGCGGGGGACCAAAGAGACCCAGTACTTC
CASSLERGTKETQYF
>TRBV6-5|TRBD2|TRBJ2-3|15|few
TGTGCCAGCACCAACGGGGCGGGAGTGAAAGATACGCAGTATTTT
CASTNGAGVKDTQYF
>TRBV7-8|TRBD1|TRBJ2-3|16|-
TGTGCCAGCAGCTTAGTTACAGGGGGAACCACAGATACGCAGTATTTT
CASSLVTGGTTDTQYF
>TRBV18|TRBD1|TRBJ2-7|14|-
TGTGCCAGCTCAGTGGGACAGGGGGCCTACGAGCAGTACTTC
CASSVGQGAYEQYF
>TRBV27|TRBD2|TRBJ2-1|16|-
TGTGCCAGCAGTTCTATCGGGACTAGCGGGAGGAATGAGCAGTTCTTC
CASSSIGTSGRNEQFF
>TRBV7-9|-|TRBJ1-2|12|-
TGTGCCAGCAGCTCAGGAACCTATGGCTACACCTTC
CASSSGTYGYTF
>TRBV7-2|TRBD1|TRBJ1-3|16|-
TGTGCCAGCAGCTCTAGGACAGGGGGAAGTGGAAACACCATATATTTT
CASSSRTGGSGNTIYF
>TRBV11-3|-|TRBJ2-7|14|-
TGTGCCAGCAGCCGAGAGAGGGATATCTACGAGCAGTACTTC
CASSRERDIYEQYF
>TRBV9|TRBD1|TRBJ2-5|16|-
TGTGCCAGCAGCGAGCGGACAGGGGGCTCGGGGGAGACCCAGTACTTC
CASSERTGGSGETQYF
>TRBV4-2|-|TRBJ2-1|18|once
TGTGCCAGCAGCCAAGAGCCCAGGGCGTATAGCTCCTACAATGAGCAGTTCTTC
CASSQEPRAYSSYNEQFF
>TRBV18|-|TRBJ2-2|16|-
TGTGCCAGCTCACCGAGGACACGTCCGAACACCGGGGAGCTGTTTTTT
CASSPRTRPNTGELFF
>TRBV30|-|TRBJ1-1|13|-
TGTGCCTGGAGAAGAGGGGGTGAAACTGAAGCTTTCTTT
CAWRRGGETEAFF
>TRBV5-1|-|TRBJ1-4|14|-
TGCGCCAGCAGCCTCGGACTGAATAATGAAAAACTGTTTTTT
CASSLGLNNEKLFF
>TRBV5-4|-|TRBJ2-1|17|-
TGTGCCAGCAGCCTCCGTACAGGGAGATTCTCCTACAATGAGCAGTTCTTC
CASSLRTGRFSYNEQFF
>TRBV7-9|-|TRBJ1-1|16|-
TGTGCCAGCAGCCCGGGGATCGGGGGGATAAACACTGAAGCTTTCTTT
CASSPGIGGINTEAFF
>TRBV2|-|TRBJ2-4|13|-
TGTGCCAGCAGTGAGACAGGGAGGAACATTCAGTACTTC
CASSETGRNIQYF
>TRBV12-3/TRBV12-4|-|TRBJ2-5|13|-
TGTGCCAGCAGTGCCGTGGAGGGGGAGACCCAGTACTTC
CASSAVEGETQYF
>TRBV24-1|TRBD1|TRBJ1-3|15|-
TGTGCCACCAGTGATACAGGGGGACCTGGAAACACCATATATTTT
CATSDTGGPGNTIYF
>TRBV18|-|TRBJ2-7|12|few
TGTGCCAGCTCACCCAGCTCCTACGAGCAGTACTTC
CASSPSSYEQYF